This entry lists 8 T cell receptor beta chains sequenced from one sample in a study of shared clonotypes between healthy human individuals. Positive CCR7 selection of CD45RO-negative cells yielded the naive CD8 cells, and terminally differentiated effector memory CD45RA+ cells were excluded. Sequenced by immunoSEQ multiplex PCR; TCRdb stores in-frame clones only, minus some. The data show millions of clones, with about 95% seen just once and around 1.1% held by the top ten. The sequenced sample consisted of naive CD8+ T cells sorted from blood. Every receptor here comes from a man between 18 and 29 years old in good health.

This sequence joins TRBV5-1 and TRBJ1-1, with 9 bases that match TRBD1. With 4 bases clipped from V and 6 bases from J, the junction kept 16 bases outside the gene matches. The CDR3 is 17 residues long. Germline V gives CDR1 SGHRS, CDR2 YFSETQ. The CDR3 bases are TGCGCCAGCAGCCCCGGGACAGGGTACGGGGGTCAGGCTGAAGCTTTCTTT. Translated, it gives CASSPGTGYGGQAEAFF.

The J gene is TRBJ1-2, the V gene TRBV7-2, with D maybe TRBD1 (5 bases). Trimming removed 5 bases at V and 2 bases at J, with 18 bases between. Germline V gene data show CDR1 as SGHTA and CDR2 as FQGNSA. The CDR3 has 16 amino acids. The CDR3 protein is CASSPSGLFVNYGYTF. CDR3 nucleotide sequence: TGTGCCAGCAGCCCCTCGGGGCTCTTTGTGAACTATGGCTACACCTTC.

The chain couples TRBV27 to TRBJ1-1, with 7 bases that match TRBD1. V was clipped by 6 bases and J by 7 bases; unmatched bases: 8. The length of the CDR3 is 13 residues. CDR1 is MNHEY and CDR2 is SMNVEV in the germline V gene (reference sequence). CDR3 DNA sequence: TGTGCCAGCAGCCCCGGGACAGCTATTGAAGCTTTCTTT. Its protein product is CASSPGTAIEAFF.

Worth noting for this clone: This specimen includes other DNA sequences encoding the same CDR3. The chain has TRBV14 and TRBJ2-7, with 8 nucleotides matching TRBD1. The CDR3 is 15 residues long. Germline trimming cut 1 base from V and 0 bases from J; bases unmatched to any gene: 2. Germline CDR1 and CDR2: SGHDN and FVKESK. CDR3 in DNA: TGTGCCAGCAGCCAAGGGACAGGGCGCTCCTACGAGCAGTACTTC. Translation: CASSQGTGRSYEQYF.

This sequence joins TRBV7-9 and TRBJ2-7, with 14 bases aligning to TRBD2. This CDR3 spans 16 amino acids. Germline CDR1 is SEHNR and CDR2 is FQNEAQ (reference sequence). Trimming removed 5 bases from V and 7 bases from J; junction bases left unmatched: 10. DNA of the CDR3: TGTGCCAGCAGCCATTTCGGGACTAGCGGGAGAGGGGAGCAGTACTTC. It specifies CASSHFGTSGRGEQYF.

The chain uses TRBV14 and TRBJ2-7; D might be TRBD2 (5 bases). Trimming left V 1 base short and J 3 bases short, with 7 bases between. CDR3 length: 13 amino acids. CDR1 and CDR2 (germline): SGHDN, FVKESK. Here the CDR3 DNA reads TGTGCCAGCAGCCAAGTTGAGGGCTACGAGCAGTACTTC. As protein: CASSQVEGYEQYF.

The V call is TRBV6-6, the J call TRBJ2-5, with D possibly being TRBD2 (5 bases). Looked up from germline, CDR1 is MNHNY and CDR2 is SVGAGI (reference sequence). V lost 3 bases, J lost 5 bases, and 16 bases lay in between. This CDR3 is 15 amino acids long. In nucleotides, the CDR3 is TGTGCCAGCAGTTATTTATCATTAGCGCGGGAGACCCAGTACTTC. This gives the protein CASSYLSLARETQYF.

V usage is TRBV6-4 and J usage is TRBJ1-5, with a tentative D call TRBD1 (5 bases). V gave up 2 bases and J gave up 6 bases, with 14 bases separating them. The CDR3 spans 15 residues. Germline CDR1 reads MRHNA; CDR2 reads SNTAGT. The CDR3 bases are TGTGCCAGCAGTGACAGGGCAGGGTGGCGTCAGCCCCAGCATTTT. Its protein is CASSDRAGWRQPQHF.